Detailed here is one TCR beta chain. Antigen: not known. Both 60 Vbeta primers and 13 Jbeta primers went into the PCR. Assay: immunoSEQ multiplex PCR; the TCRdb copy retains only in-frame clones and omits some. The table shows 100,000 to 150,000 clones, with about 85% occurring only once. Per the germline V gene, CDR1 is SGHTA and CDR2 is FQGTGA. This CDR3 comprises 15 residues. The V gene lost 1 base and the J gene lost 0 bases, with 9 bases spanning the gap. This entry belongs to a study of cytomegalovirus exposure and HLA in healthy donors. Overall study findings and caveats: An assumption of roughly uniform sequencing depth across donors underlay the presence/absence analyses.

The chain has TRBV7-3 and TRBJ1-1, with TRBD1 as a possible D gene (5 bases). Sequencing was done on a sample of PBMCs. This clonotype was sampled from a boy aged 10-17 years in good health and CMV-seronegative. CDR3 loop: CASSLNPGLNTEAFF. The CDR3 DNA follows: TGTGCCAGCAGCTTAAATCCAGGGCTGAACACTGAAGCTTTCTTT.